This TCR beta chain was identified in a study of control samples from healthy donors and cancer patients. Germline assignment: CDR1 LNHDA and CDR2 SQIVND (reference sequence). Trimming took off 10 bases at V and 1 base at J, with 8 bases between the two ends. CDR3 length equals 11 residues. Profiling relied on immunoSEQ multiplex PCR, and the TCRdb table lists in-frame clones only, not all of them. The sample has more than 140,000 clones, under 95% seen once. The sample comprised blood. This clonotype was sampled from a young man in good health. This chain joins TRBV19 and TRBJ2-7; TRBD1 might be the D (5 bases). The CDR3 nucleotides are TGTGCCACAGGGATTTCCTACGAGCAGTACTTC. It yields the protein CATGISYEQYF.